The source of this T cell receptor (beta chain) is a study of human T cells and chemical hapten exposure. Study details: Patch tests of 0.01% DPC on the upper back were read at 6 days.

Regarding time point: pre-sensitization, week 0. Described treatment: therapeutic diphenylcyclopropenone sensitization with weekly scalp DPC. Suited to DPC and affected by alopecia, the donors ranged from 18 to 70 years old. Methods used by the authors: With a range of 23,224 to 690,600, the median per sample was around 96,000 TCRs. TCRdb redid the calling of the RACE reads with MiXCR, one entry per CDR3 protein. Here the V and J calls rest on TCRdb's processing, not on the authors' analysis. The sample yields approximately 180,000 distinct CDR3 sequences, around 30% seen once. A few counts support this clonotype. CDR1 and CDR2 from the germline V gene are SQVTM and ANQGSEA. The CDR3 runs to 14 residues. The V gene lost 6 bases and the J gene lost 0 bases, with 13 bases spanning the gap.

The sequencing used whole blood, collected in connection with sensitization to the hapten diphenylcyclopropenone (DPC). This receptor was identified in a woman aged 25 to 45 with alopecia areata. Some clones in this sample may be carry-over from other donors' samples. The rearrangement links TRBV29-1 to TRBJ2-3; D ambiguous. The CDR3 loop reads CSVSRAPSTDTQYF. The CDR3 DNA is TGCAGCGTGTCAAGAGCGCCTAGCACAGATACGCAGTATTTT.